A single sample gave rise to the 32 T cell receptor beta chains below, sequenced in a study of graft-versus-host responses after intestinal transplantation. Assay used: immunoSEQ multiplex PCR; TCRdb lists only in-frame clones, some missing. The data show approximately 89,000 clones, 90% to 95% seen once. Their recognized antigens are unknown. This specimen consisted of unstimulated CD8+ T cells sorted from spleen or lymph node cells, obtained before transplant. The source is a human donor who was the organ donor for an intestinal transplant.

V usage is TRBV5-8 and J usage is TRBJ1-4; D possibly corresponds to TRBD1 (5 bases). V was shortened by 0 bases and J by 4 bases, with 7 bases between the two germline ends. CDR3 size: 14 residues. Germline V gene sequence: CDR1 SGHTS, CDR2 YDEGEE. CDR3 sequence: CASSLDQGNEKLFF. CDR3 DNA sequence: TGTGCCAGCAGCTTGGACCAGGGTAATGAAAAACTGTTTTTT.

This clone has a single count. This chain connects TRBV4-1 to TRBJ1-6, with D maybe TRBD1 (5 bases). The CDR3 is 16 residues long. Germline CDR1 is MGHRA and CDR2 is YSYEKL. Trimming cost V 4 bases and J 8 bases, with 18 bases left between them. The CDR3, as DNA: TGCGCCAGCAGCCGCCAAAGAATGGGGGGATATTCACCCCTCCACTTT. Residues: CASSRQRMGGYSPLHF.

This chain links TRBV7-9 with TRBJ2-1, with D perhaps TRBD2 (6 bases). Trimming took off 1 base at V and 9 bases at J, with 16 bases between the two ends. CDR3 size: 15 residues. CDR1 and CDR2 from the germline V gene are SEHNR and FQNEAQ (reference sequence). CDR3 protein: CASSLDRLARPEQFF. As DNA, the CDR3 is TGTGCCAGCAGCTTAGATCGGCTAGCGAGGCCTGAGCAGTTCTTC.

V gene TRBV27 combines with J gene TRBJ2-3; D gene unclear. CDR1 and CDR2 (germline): MNHEY, SMNVEV (reference sequence). Trimming shortened V by 2 bases and J by 4 bases, and 4 bases separated the two germline ends. The CDR3 consists of 12 residues. CDR3 protein: CASSLVADTQYF. Written as DNA, the CDR3 is TGTGCCAGCAGTTTAGTAGCAGATACGCAGTATTTT.

This chain joins TRBV2 and TRBJ2-7, with 8 bases matching TRBD2. The J segment lost 3 bases and the V segment lost 6 bases, leaving 7 bases of the junction unmatched. Germline V gene sequence: CDR1 SNHLY, CDR2 FYNNEI. This CDR3 comprises 14 residues. In DNA form, the CDR3 reads TGTGCCAGCAGCCGGGGGGGCTTAAACTACGAGCAGTACTTC. Its translation is CASSRGGLNYEQYF.

This clone was counted once. The chain couples TRBV14 to TRBJ1-2; possibly TRBD1 for D (5 bases). In germline, CDR1 is SGHDN, CDR2 FVKESK. The length of the CDR3 is 21 residues. The germline V and J ends were trimmed by 5 bases and 4 bases, with 35 bases remaining between them. The DNA of the CDR3 is TGTGCCAGCAGCGATTCCCAATACAACGAGGACAACTGGCCCCTAGGCTATGGCTACACCTTC. This translates into CASSDSQYNEDNWPLGYGYTF.

The table lists this clone with a few counts. The CDR3, as DNA: TGCGCCAGCACCGCCCGGACAGCTAACACTGAAGCTTTCTTT. Encoded protein: CASTARTANTEAFF. The chain couples TRBV4-1 to TRBJ1-1; perhaps TRBD1 as D (6 bases). CDR3 size: 14 residues. V was shortened by 7 bases and J by 2 bases, with 14 bases between the two germline ends. Germline lookup yields CDR1 MGHRA and CDR2 YSYEKL.

The rearrangement joins TRBV4-1 to TRBJ2-7, with 9 bases that match TRBD1. Unmatched junction bases numbered 6, after V lost 1 base and J lost 5 bases. The length of the CDR3 is 15 residues. Per the germline V gene, CDR1 is MGHRA and CDR2 is YSYEKL. In DNA form, the CDR3 reads TGCGCCAGCAGCCAAGGGACAGGGGTTTTCCACGAGCAGTACTTC. It codes for CASSQGTGVFHEQYF.

The chain has TRBV2 and TRBJ2-1, with D maybe TRBD2 (6 bases). CDR1 SNHLY and CDR2 FYNNEI come from the germline V gene. The CDR3 consists of 16 residues. V was trimmed by 4 bases and J by 8 bases, leaving 21 bases between them. CDR3: CASSGRCGVCAYEQFF. CDR3 nucleotide sequence: TGTGCCAGCAGTGGTCGGTGCGGGGTTTGTGCCTATGAGCAGTTCTTC.

This sequence joins TRBV28 and TRBJ2-3; D is possibly TRBD2 (5 bases). Germline V gene sequence: CDR1 MDHEN, CDR2 SYDVKM. With 5 bases removed from V and 3 bases from J, the gap between germline ends came to 15 bases. This CDR3 region has 15 residues. The CDR3 sequence is CASSPRTETTDTQYF. Here the CDR3 DNA reads TGTGCCAGCAGTCCCCGGACTGAGACGACAGATACGCAGTATTTT.

The table lists this clone with a count of one. The V gene is TRBV4-1, the J gene TRBJ1-5; D remains unclear. The ends were cut back, 2 bases at V and 7 bases at J, with 9 bases in the middle. Germline V gives CDR1 MGHRA, CDR2 YSYEKL. The CDR3 covers 13 residues. CDR3 bases: TGCGCCAGCAGCCAATCAGGATGGCAGCCCCAGCATTTT. Protein: CASSQSGWQPQHF.

This chain uses TRBV15 with TRBJ2-7; D is ambiguous. V was shortened by 8 bases and J by 0 bases, with 14 bases between the two germline ends. The CDR3 has 14 amino acids. Germline V gene lookup returns CDR1 LNHNV and CDR2 YYDKDF (reference sequence). CDR3 sequence reads: CATVITGNSYEQYF. CDR3 DNA sequence: TGTGCCACCGTCATTACTGGTAACTCCTACGAGCAGTACTTC.

V gene TRBV7-6 combines with J gene TRBJ2-1; tentative D call: TRBD1 (6 bases). The V gene lost 3 bases and the J gene lost 2 bases, with 11 bases spanning the gap. Germline-derived CDR1 and CDR2 are SGHVS and FNYEAQ. The CDR3 sequence is 15 residues long. CDR3: CASSFGGGPYNEQFF. CDR3 DNA sequence: TGTGCCAGCAGCTTTGGTGGGGGCCCCTACAATGAGCAGTTCTTC.

The rearrangement uses TRBV29-1 and TRBJ2-1; the D gene is possibly TRBD1 (5 bases). The CDR3 has 13 residues. V was shortened by 4 bases and J by 9 bases, with 16 bases between the two germline ends. The germline V gene encodes CDR1 SQVTM and CDR2 ANQGSEA. The CDR3 sequence is CSVGWGRSGEQFF. The CDR3 DNA follows: TGCAGCGTTGGGTGGGGCCGTAGTGGTGAGCAGTTCTTC.

This chain uses TRBV7-9 with TRBJ2-3, with TRBD2 as a possible D gene (6 bases). V was clipped by 1 base and J by 1 base, with 9 bases between them. This CDR3 is 15 amino acids long. Germline V gene data show CDR1 as SEHNR and CDR2 as FQNEAQ (reference sequence). Written as DNA, the CDR3 is TGTGCCAGCAGCTTAGGGACTACAGGCACAGATACGCAGTATTTT. As protein: CASSLGTTGTDTQYF.

This chain connects TRBV4-1 to TRBJ2-7; TRBD1 agrees at 8 bases. CDR1 MGHRA and CDR2 YSYEKL come from the germline V gene. This CDR3 comprises 17 residues. Unmatched junction bases numbered 10, after V lost 1 base and J lost 2 bases. The CDR3 DNA follows: TGCGCCAGCAGCCAAGTAACTACAGGGGGAAATACCTACGAGCAGTACTTC. As protein: CASSQVTTGGNTYEQYF.

This chain connects TRBV5-6 to TRBJ2-3; D may be TRBD2 (6 bases). Trimming left V 0 bases short and J 1 base short, with 12 bases between. The CDR3 has 16 residues. Germline V gene data show CDR1 as SGHDT and CDR2 as YYEEEE. As DNA, the CDR3 is TGTGCCAGCAGCTTGGCCCCGGGGGAGCGCACAGATACGCAGTATTTT. Translated, it gives CASSLAPGERTDTQYF.

This chain uses TRBV7-3 with TRBJ2-2, with TRBD2 matching over 7 bases. V gave up 5 bases and J gave up 6 bases; unmatched junction bases: 3. CDR3 length: 13 residues. Germline V gene sequence: CDR1 SGHTA, CDR2 FQGTGA. CDR3 amino acids: CASSVGLAGELFF. CDR3 DNA: TGTGCCAGCAGCGTCGGACTAGCCGGGGAGCTGTTTTTT.

For this clone: The same CDR3 arises from other DNA sequences in this sample as well. The chain has TRBV11-2 and TRBJ1-2; tentative D call: TRBD1 (5 bases). CDR1 and CDR2 from the germline V gene are SGHAT and FQNNGV. This CDR3 has 18 residues. Trimming took 3 bases from V and 1 from J, leaving 21 bases between them. The CDR3 DNA follows: TGTGCCAGCAGCTTGGATCAACCTGGGGCCCATTTTAACTATGGCTACACCTTC. This gives the protein CASSLDQPGAHFNYGYTF.

The chain is built from TRBV7-9 and TRBJ2-1; possibly TRBD2 for D (6 bases). CDR1 is SEHNR and CDR2 is FQNEAQ in the germline V gene (reference sequence). Between the trimmed V and J ends, which lost 1 base and 0 bases, there was a span of 10 bases. The CDR3 loop spans 16 amino acids. Here the CDR3 DNA reads TGTGCCAGCAGCTTAGGGGGGGTTAGCTCCTACAATGAGCAGTTCTTC. Amino acid sequence: CASSLGGVSSYNEQFF.

This chain connects TRBV10-1 to TRBJ2-2; TRBD2 matches at 10 bases. V trimming: 0 bases; J trimming: 6 bases; junction bases outside the gene matches: 10. The CDR3 loop spans 18 amino acids. The germline gives CDR1 WNHNN, CDR2 SYGVQD (reference sequence). The CDR3 DNA follows: TGCGCCAGCAGTGAGTCCAGCGGGAGGGCCCATTTCCCCGGGGAGCTGTTTTTT. Protein: CASSESSGRAHFPGELFF.

The chain is built from TRBV29-1 and TRBJ2-3; 13 bases are shared with TRBD2. There are 16 residues in the CDR3. Germline trimming cut 0 bases from V and 1 base from J; bases unmatched to any gene: 1. Germline loops: CDR1 SQVTM, CDR2 ANQGSEA. The CDR3 sequence is CSVEDGLAGGTDTQYF. The DNA for the CDR3 is TGCAGCGTTGAAGATGGACTAGCGGGGGGCACAGATACGCAGTATTTT.

The chain combines TRBV5-1 with TRBJ2-7, with 10 bases fitting TRBD1. Unmatched junction bases numbered 7, after V lost 3 bases and J lost 4 bases. Germline CDR1 SGHRS, CDR2 YFSETQ. CDR3 size: 15 residues. In nucleotides, the CDR3 is TGCGCCAGCAGCTGGACCGGGACAGGGGTGTACGAGCAGTACTTC. This gives the protein CASSWTGTGVYEQYF.

The chain joins TRBV10-3 to TRBJ2-5, with a weak D call TRBD2 (5 bases). In germline, CDR1 is ENHRY, CDR2 SYGVKD. CDR3 length: 15 amino acids. V was trimmed by 6 bases and J by 2 bases, leaving 16 bases between them. Written as DNA, the CDR3 is TGTGCCATCAGGAAGGACTCCTGGGCTCAAGAGACCCAGTACTTC. This gives the protein CAIRKDSWAQETQYF.

The chain recombines TRBV19 with TRBJ1-1; D is uncertain. This CDR3 has 14 amino acids. Per the germline V gene, CDR1 is LNHDA and CDR2 is SQIVND (reference sequence). V lost 6 bases, J lost 0 bases, and 11 bases lay in between. CDR3 region: CASRHRGMNTEAFF. The CDR3 DNA follows: TGTGCCAGTAGGCACAGAGGGATGAACACTGAAGCTTTCTTT. Combining the CDR3 with reference TRBV19 and TRBJ1-1 gives the whole variable domain DGGITQSPKYLFRKEGQNVTLSCEQNLNHDAMYWYRQDPGQGLRLIYYSQIVNDFQKGDIAEGYSVSREKKESFPLTVTSAQKNPTAFYLCASRHRGMNTEAFFGQGTRLTVV.

The chain links TRBV7-9 to TRBJ1-2, with D uncertain. In germline, CDR1 is SEHNR, CDR2 FQNEAQ (reference sequence). V lost 1 base and J lost 4, with 7 bases in between. This CDR3 has 13 residues. Here the CDR3 DNA reads TGTGCCAGCAGCTTAGGAGTCGGCTATGGCTACACCTTC. Translation gives CASSLGVGYGYTF.

The chain couples TRBV11-2 to TRBJ1-2; D is unresolved. V shed 1 base and J shed 6 bases, with 12 bases lying between them. The CDR3 has 14 amino acids. From germline, CDR1 is SGHAT and CDR2 FQNNGV. CDR3 residues: CASSLAPGKDGYTF. The CDR3 region has the DNA TGTGCCAGCAGCTTAGCTCCGGGGAAAGATGGCTACACCTTC. Combining the CDR3 with reference TRBV11-2 and TRBJ1-2 gives the whole variable domain EAGVAQSPRYKIIEKRQSVAFWCNPISGHATLYWYQQILGQGPKLLIQFQNNGVVDDSQLPKDRFSAERLKGVDSTLKIQPAKLEDSAVYLCASSLAPGKDGYTFGSGTRLTVV.

The rearrangement uses TRBV29-1 and TRBJ2-5, with D tentatively TRBD1 (5 bases). Germline V lookup: CDR1 SQVTM, CDR2 ANQGSEA. Trimming pared 7 bases from V and 2 bases from J, leaving 14 bases between. This CDR3 spans 13 amino acids. CDR3 nucleotides: TGCAGCGCACTAATAGACAGTCAAGAGACCCAGTACTTC. Translation: CSALIDSQETQYF.

The table lists this clone with a count of one. The rearrangement uses TRBV19 and TRBJ1-1; D is perhaps TRBD1 (6 bases). Germline CDR1 reads LNHDA; CDR2 reads SQIVND (reference sequence). Between the trimmed V and J ends, which lost 6 bases and 0 bases, there was a span of 20 bases. The CDR3 spans 17 residues. CDR3 in amino acids: CASSYRDLANMNTEAFF. In DNA form, the CDR3 reads TGTGCCAGTAGCTACAGGGACCTTGCGAACATGAACACTGAAGCTTTCTTT. Based on the CDR3 plus reference TRBV19 and TRBJ1-1, the full variable domain is DGGITQSPKYLFRKEGQNVTLSCEQNLNHDAMYWYRQDPGQGLRLIYYSQIVNDFQKGDIAEGYSVSREKKESFPLTVTSAQKNPTAFYLCASSYRDLANMNTEAFFGQGTRLTVV.

J is TRBJ2-7 and V is TRBV11-2; 12 nucleotides agree with TRBD2. CDR3 size: 15 residues. Germline V gene data show CDR1 as SGHAT and CDR2 as FQNNGV. Trimming cost V 4 bases and J 5 bases; bases outside gene matches: 6. The CDR3 nucleotides are TGTGCCAGCAGCTCGCTAGCGGGAGGGCGCCACGAGCAGTACTTC. Translating it yields CASSSLAGGRHEQYF.

J is TRBJ2-3 and V is TRBV7-9, with 11 bases fitting TRBD2. The CDR3 loop spans 16 amino acids. The V and J ends lost 5 bases and 5 bases, in that order; junction bases with no gene match: 9. Looked up from germline, CDR1 is SEHNR and CDR2 is FQNEAQ (reference sequence). This CDR3 is CASSRTLSGGEDTQYF. The CDR3 coding sequence is TGTGCCAGCAGCCGTACTCTTAGCGGGGGGGAAGATACGCAGTATTTT.

The chain recombines TRBV7-3 with TRBJ2-2; the match to TRBD2 covers 8 bases. This CDR3 contains 15 residues. V was pared by 8 bases and J by 6 bases, with 11 bases of the junction left unmatched. Germline lookup yields CDR1 SGHTA and CDR2 FQGTGA. The CDR3 DNA sequence: TGTGCCAGCCGGTGGGCGGGGGGCGACTCCGGGGAGCTGTTTTTT. Encoded protein: CASRWAGGDSGELFF.